Shown below are 7 T cell receptor delta chains from a single sample sequenced in a study of γδ T cells in repeated Plasmodium falciparum infection. TCRdb re-called the multiplex PCR reads using CATT. The repertoire holds around 86,000 delta-chain clones, with approximately 1.4% as singletons. Flow sorting of PBMC yielded separate Vgamma9/Vdelta2+ and Vdelta2-negative gammadelta T cell populations for bulk repertoire analysis. Sequenced: gamma-delta T cells from blood. These receptors were taken from a pool of human donors (malaria-infected and uninfected, not separated).

On this clone: The translation of this DNA and the TCRdb protein of a much larger clone differ at residue 20, probably owing to a read error; the protein shown here is translated from the DNA. A V gene of TRDV1 was called, but no J gene was assigned; the table's D call TRDD3 went unverified against the DNA. The CDR3 consists of 21 residues. Germline CDR1 and CDR2: TSWWSYY and QGS. CDR3 sequence reads: CALGESTHNLGWGENTDKLTF. CDR3 bases: TGTGCTCTTGGGGAATCTACACACAACCTTGGGTGGGGGGAGAACACCGATAAACTCACCTTT.

This clone was seen only a few times. A read error likely explains this, since a far larger clone differs by one base. Other DNA variants within this sample encode the same CDR3. The rearrangement joins TRDV1 to TRDJ1, with 8 bases aligning to TRDD3. The CDR3 is made up of 22 amino acids. The germline CDR1 and CDR2 sequences are TSWWSYY and QGS. The CDR3 reads CALGELTSLPWGTLSYTNKLIF. For the CDR3, the DNA is TGTGCTCTTGGGGAACTGACGTCCTTACCCTGGGGGACCCTCTCGTACACCAATAAACTCATATTT.

About this clone: This likely traces to a read error, being one base from a far larger clone. Different DNA sequences within this sample yield the same CDR3. This chain links TRDV2 with TRDJ3; perhaps TRDD1 as D (5 bases). The J gene, left out of TCRdb, was set here by checking the DNA against germline. CDR3 size: 19 residues. Germline CDR1 reads GEAIGNYY; CDR2 reads EKD. CDR3: CACDTPLRNSSWDTRQMFF. DNA of the CDR3: TGTGCCTGCGACACACCACTGAGGAATAGCTCCTGGGACACCCGACAGATGTTTTTC.

This clone was observed a handful of times. A much bigger clone sits one base away, suggesting this may be a read error. The sample carries other DNA sequences with the same CDR3. This rearrangement joins TRDV1 to TRDJ1; 10 positions agree with TRDD3. Germline V gene sequence: CDR1 TSWWSYY, CDR2 QGS. Losses at the gene ends were 4 bases for V and 11 bases for J; bases not matched to a gene: 28. The CDR3 has 20 amino acids. In DNA form, the CDR3 reads TGTGCTCTTGGGGGATCTAAGTACTGGGGGATCAGATTTCAGCCCGACAAGCTCATCTTT. Translated: CALGGSKYWGIRFQPDKLIF.

In regard to this clone: With a far larger clone one base away, a read error is the likely cause. Other DNA sequences in the same sample also yield this CDR3. The chain employs TRDV1 and TRDJ1; 11 bases align to TRDD3. Assignment of the J gene here rests on matching the DNA to germline, because TCRdb gives none. The J segment lost 0 bases and the V segment lost 4 bases, leaving 22 bases of the junction unmatched. There are 22 residues in the CDR3. The germline V gene encodes CDR1 TSWWSYY and CDR2 QGS. The CDR3, as DNA: TGTGCTCTTGGGGCCCCTGTTGGGCCTGACTGGGGGATATTAACGTACACCGATAAACTCATCTTT. Encoded protein: CALGAPVGPDWGILTYTDKLIF.

With regard to this clone: TCRdb has a much larger clone's protein, which differs at residue 17 from the translation of this DNA, likely because of a read error; what is shown is the protein translated from the DNA. The rearrangement uses TRDV1 and TRDJ1; TRDD2 matches at 9 bases. The CDR3 is 21 residues long. Germline assignment: CDR1 TSWWSYY and CDR2 QGS. CDR3 DNA sequence: TGTGCTCTTGGGGTCTCGCCTTCCTACGTAGTACTGGCCGAGTACACCGGTAAACTCATCTTT. It translates to CALGVSPSYVVLAEYTGKLIF.

This clone was picked up many times. This rearrangement joins TRDV1 to TRDJ1, with 7 bases lining up with TRDD3. J gave up 0 bases and V 0 bases, and 10 bases lay outside the gene matches. The CDR3 sequence is 18 residues long. CDR1 is TSWWSYY and CDR2 is QGS in the germline V gene. The CDR3 region is CALGELSGGLLYTDKLIF. The CDR3 coding sequence is TGTGCTCTTGGGGAACTATCTGGGGGCCTTCTGTACACCGATAAACTCATCTTT.